This T cell receptor (beta chain) was obtained from a study of T-cell memory formation after mild COVID-19. Points from the study as a whole: Cross-reactive memory seemingly joined, as some responding clones were found in pre-infection memory. Clones which contracted sat mainly in CM and EM if CD4+, and in EMRA if CD8+.

This CDR3 comprises 16 residues. J was trimmed by 3 bases and V by 4 bases; bases with no gene match: 4. Looked up from germline, CDR1 is KGHDR and CDR2 is SFDVKD. Each CDR3 protein is one row after TCRdb ran MiXCR on the 5' RACE reads. Among 550,000 to 700,000 distinct CDR3 sequences listed, about 18% were seen once. Note on this clonotype: What it recognizes is unknown.

This chain links TRBV24-1 with TRBJ2-2, with 10 bases aligning to TRBD2. The material sequenced was PBMCs or a T cell subset sorted from them (not recorded which). This TCR came from an adult woman who had mild COVID-19 (a few samples of this study predate the infection). Cell type and time point are not known. CDR3 nucleotide sequence: TGTGCCACCAGTGACACTAGCGGGACCTACACCGGGGAGCTGTTTTTT. Encoded protein: CATSDTSGTYTGELFF.